This TCR beta chain was identified in a study of regulatory T cells in long-lasting Graves disease (dated by TCRdb to the early 2020s). Looking at the study overall: Persistent Graves' disease meant more than 5 years of antithyroid drug treatment with TSH receptor autoantibodies that stayed positive. Peripheral blood TCR sequencing and RNA sequencing compared persistent Graves' disease patients with newly diagnosed Graves' disease patients. The study was conducted in China and was registered as a clinical trial. A total of approximately 35 samples underwent TCR sequencing: around 13 from persistent and 20 from newly diagnosed Graves' disease patients. On average, persistent Graves' disease patients in the clinical cohort had been on antithyroid drugs for about 10.3 years.

This clonotype was observed at least ten times. Its specific antigen is unknown. The record has no base qualities; no much larger clone is one base away. General study outcomes and caveats: Peripheral blood alone was examined, since thyroid tissue, which constituted the primary lesion, could not be accessed. Only the TCR beta chain was sequenced and analyzed. As a limitation, the authors acknowledged that the small sample size may reduce accuracy. Persistent Graves' disease patients showed lower TCR Shannon entropy and fewer highly expanded clones than newly diagnosed patients, suggesting clonal expansion. A larger number of public clonotypes was shared among persistent patients (over 2,500) than among newly diagnosed patients (around 890).

The time point label, as the study defines it: persistent/refractory GD, antithyroid drugs over 5 years with positive TRAb. For both TCR sequencing and RNA sequencing, RNA was extracted from PBMCs in TRIzol. The diagnosis of Graves' disease followed American Thyroid Association guidelines. Recruitment of patients was carried out at an endocrinology department in Xi'an, China. From each patient, around 9 milliliters of peripheral blood was collected into an EDTA anticoagulant tube. PBMCs were isolated by Ficoll Paque Plus density gradient separation without further T cell sorting. An Agilent 2100 Bioanalyzer and agarose gel were used to check RNA quality, and a NanoDrop 2000 was used to measure RNA concentration. The method behind the library was multiplex PCR. TCRdb lists the instrument as Illumina HiSeq 4000. To build TCR beta libraries, CDR3 regions were amplified by Arm-PCR using iRepertoire HTBI primers. PCR products were gel purified before sequencing. The original pipeline was this. Gene usage analysis of CDR3 amino acid clonotypes relied on the 55 to 80 TRBV and 15 or so TRBJ segments identified across samples. COPE and FqMerger were used to merge filtered high-quality paired reads into contigs. BLAST was used to align contigs to IMGT TRBV, TRBD and TRBJ reference genes, with CDR3 defined following IMGT. Any clonotype with a frequency above 0.1% was classified as a highly expanded clone. Shannon entropy served as the measure of repertoire diversity, while the Gini coefficient captured V-J evenness. Public clonotypes were defined as clonotypes shared by more than one individual. The raw public reads went through TCRdb reprocessing: fastp at Q25, MiXCR clone calling, in-frame beta chains kept. Under each unique CDR3 protein, matching rows form one entry showing the most common genes and DNA. These V and J calls rely on TCRdb rather than the paper's analysis. Present in this sample are more than 650,000 distinct CDR3 sequences, 30% of which were seen just once. The ten largest make up about 40% of the sample.

The sequence was collected from a female donor with Graves disease. The sequencing here drew on peripheral blood mononuclear cells (PBMCs), taken when the disease was refractory, from a patient treated with antithyroid drugs.

The CDR3 protein: CSAQSGTWWETQYF. The DNA sequence reads TGCAGTGCCCAGAGCGGGACTTGGTGGGAGACCCAGTACTTC. The chain joins TRBV20-1 to TRBJ2-5, and TRBD2 aligns with 7 junction nucleotides. V lost 6 bases and J lost 5 bases, and the count of bases not matched to a germline gene is 12. CDR1 and CDR2, looked up from the germline V gene (reference sequence), are DFQATT and SNEGSKA. The CDR3 holds 14 amino acids from the cysteine to the phenylalanine. Solely the CDR3 DNA is kept, with 42 bases framed from the first base.